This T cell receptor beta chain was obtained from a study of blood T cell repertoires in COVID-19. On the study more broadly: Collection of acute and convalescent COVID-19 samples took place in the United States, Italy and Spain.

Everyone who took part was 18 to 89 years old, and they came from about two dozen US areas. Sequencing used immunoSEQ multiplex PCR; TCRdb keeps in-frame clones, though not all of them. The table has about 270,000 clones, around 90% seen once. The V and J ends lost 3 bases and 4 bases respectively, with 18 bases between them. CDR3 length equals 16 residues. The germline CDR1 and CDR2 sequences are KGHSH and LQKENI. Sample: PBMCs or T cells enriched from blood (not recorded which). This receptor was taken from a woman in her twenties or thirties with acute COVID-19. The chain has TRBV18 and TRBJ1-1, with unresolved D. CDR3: CASSPPVRSESTEAFF. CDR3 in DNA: TGTGCCAGCTCACCCCCGGTGCGGAGCGAGAGCACTGAAGCTTTCTTT.